The 30 T cell receptor beta chains presented below share a single source sample, sequenced in a study of cytomegalovirus exposure and HLA in healthy donors. The PCR employed 60 Vbeta primers together with 13 Jbeta primers. Profiled with immunoSEQ multiplex PCR; TCRdb holds only in-frame clones, not every one. Of about 160,000 clones detected, 82% appear once; the ten largest clones hold about 1.6%. Sequencing used PBMCs. Every receptor here comes from a girl aged 5 to 17 in good health and CMV-seropositive.

The gene calls are TRBV7-9 and TRBJ2-3; D is possibly TRBD2 (6 bases). CDR1 SEHNR and CDR2 FQNEAQ come from the germline V gene (reference sequence). The ends were cut back, 1 base at V and 2 bases at J, with 13 bases in the middle. This CDR3 spans 16 amino acids. CDR3 sequence (DNA): TGTGCCAGCAGCTTAGGGGACTGGGGGGACACAGATACGCAGTATTTT. Protein sequence: CASSLGDWGDTDTQYF.

V gene TRBV19 combines with J gene TRBJ2-7, with 7 bases that match TRBD2. V shed 4 bases and J 0 bases; nucleotides not matched to a gene: 3. The CDR3 sequence is 14 residues long. The germline gives CDR1 LNHDA, CDR2 SQIVND (reference sequence). For the CDR3, the DNA is TGTGCCAGTAGTAATCTAGCGGCCTCCTACGAGCAGTACTTC. Residues: CASSNLAASYEQYF.

This chain joins TRBV5-4 and TRBJ1-1, with D perhaps matching TRBD1 (6 bases). Trimming stripped 4 bases from V and 1 base from J, with 14 bases between. The CDR3 extends over 15 amino acids. CDR1 SGHNT and CDR2 YYREEE come from the germline V gene (reference sequence). For the CDR3, the DNA is TGTGCCAGCAGCCGTACCGGGACACGGAACACTGAAGCTTTCTTT. Its protein product is CASSRTGTRNTEAFF.

The chain has TRBV16 and TRBJ1-1; tentatively, D is TRBD1 (6 bases). Germline values: CDR1 KGHSY, CDR2 FQNENV. This CDR3 spans 15 amino acids. V lost 1 base and J lost 5, with 14 bases in between. Here the CDR3 reads CASSQWGGGRTEAFF. CDR3 nucleotide sequence: TGTGCCAGCAGCCAATGGGGAGGGGGAAGGACTGAAGCTTTCTTT.

The chain uses TRBV28 and TRBJ1-1; D gene ambiguous. There are 13 residues in the CDR3. The germline V gene has CDR1 MDHEN and CDR2 SYDVKM. Trimming took off 5 bases at V and 1 base at J, with 8 bases between the two ends. The CDR3 region is CASSRLPNTEAFF. The CDR3, as DNA: TGTGCCAGCAGTCGTCTACCGAACACTGAAGCTTTCTTT.

The genes are TRBV30 and TRBJ2-2; 7 bases map to TRBD2. The CDR3 extends over 14 amino acids. J was trimmed by 0 bases and V by 8 bases; bases with no gene match: 6. CDR1 GTSNPN and CDR2 SVGIG come from the germline V gene (reference sequence). CDR3 residues: CAGRAGSNTGELFF. The CDR3 DNA reads TGTGCCGGAAGAGCGGGATCGAACACCGGGGAGCTGTTTTTT.

This chain connects TRBV28 to TRBJ2-3; TRBD1 aligns across 7 bases. Germline CDR1 and CDR2: MDHEN and SYDVKM. The ends lost 2 bases at V and 3 bases at J; junction bases unmatched: 5. This CDR3 region has 15 residues. CDR3 in amino acids: CASSLRGQGTDTQYF. The CDR3 DNA sequence: TGTGCCAGCAGTTTAAGGGGGCAGGGAACAGATACGCAGTATTTT.

The V and J genes are TRBV18 and TRBJ2-1; 10 bases line up with TRBD2. Germline CDR1 KGHSH, CDR2 LQKENI. The CDR3 sequence is 18 residues long. V shed 3 bases and J 3 bases; nucleotides not matched to a gene: 11. The DNA of the CDR3 is TGTGCCAGCTCACCGTTGGTAGCGGGAGGTTCTTTCTACAATGAGCAGTTCTTC. This translates into CASSPLVAGGSFYNEQFF.

J is TRBJ2-3 and V is TRBV6-5; maybe TRBD2 (5 bases). V lost 2 bases to trimming and J lost 6 bases, with 12 bases between them. This CDR3 comprises 14 residues. The germline gives CDR1 MNHEY, CDR2 SVGAGI. CDR3 coding DNA: TGTGCCAGCAGTTACACGCGGCCGGGGGATACGCAGTATTTT. Its protein is CASSYTRPGDTQYF.

The rearrangement joins TRBV21-1 to TRBJ2-4; the D segment call TRBD1 is taken from the table without a DNA check. TRBV21-1 is described as a pseudogene. CDR3 length equals 16 residues. In nucleotides, the CDR3 is TGTGCCAGCAGCAAAGAAGGCCAGGCAGCCAAAAACATTCAGTACTTC. Protein sequence: CASSKEGQAAKNIQYF.

The rearrangement links TRBV11-2 to TRBJ1-2; D not resolved. Trimming took off 3 bases at V and 0 bases at J, with 11 bases between the two ends. Germline CDR1 is SGHAT and CDR2 is FQNNGV. CDR3 length equals 15 residues. DNA of the CDR3: TGTGCCAGCAGCTTCGGGAATCACCCTAACTATGGCTACACCTTC. Translation gives CASSFGNHPNYGYTF.

The rearrangement joins TRBV5-4 to TRBJ2-7, with TRBD2 identical over 11 bases. CDR3 size: 15 residues. Germline V gene data show CDR1 as SGHNT and CDR2 as YYREEE (reference sequence). Losses at the gene ends were 0 bases for V and 4 bases for J; bases not matched to a gene: 3. This CDR3 reads CASSLASSGRYEQYF. The CDR3 nucleotides are TGTGCCAGCAGCTTGGCGTCTAGCGGGAGGTACGAGCAGTACTTC.

The chain carries TRBV28 and TRBJ2-7; the D is unclear. V lost 4 bases and J 2 bases, leaving 12 bases between the germline ends. The CDR3 totals 14 residues. From germline, CDR1 is MDHEN and CDR2 SYDVKM. CDR3 coding DNA: TGTGCCAGCAGTTCGCAAAGCCGAACCTACGAGCAGTACTTC. This sequence encodes CASSSQSRTYEQYF.

The genes are TRBV6-5 and TRBJ2-5; D not certain. Between the trimmed V and J ends, which lost 0 bases and 5 bases, there was a span of 13 bases. In germline, CDR1 is MNHEY, CDR2 SVGAGI. This CDR3 spans 15 amino acids. CDR3 in DNA: TGTGCCAGCAGTTACTCTTTTCGGAGAGGCGAGACCCAGTACTTC. Its translation is CASSYSFRRGETQYF.

This clone was counted only a few times. The V call is TRBV29-1, the J call TRBJ2-5; D perhaps matches TRBD1 (6 bases). Germline-derived CDR1 and CDR2 are SQVTM and ANQGSEA. Trimming took off 4 bases at V and 4 bases at J, with 13 bases between the two ends. The CDR3 is 13 residues long. The CDR3 nucleotides are TGCAGCGTTGCTGACAGGTTTACAGAGACCCAGTACTTC. It encodes CSVADRFTETQYF.

This chain connects TRBV18 to TRBJ2-2, with TRBD2 matching over 9 bases. Looked up from germline, CDR1 is KGHSH and CDR2 is LQKENI. J gave up 4 bases and V 0 bases, and 6 bases lay outside the gene matches. The CDR3 contains 17 residues. This CDR3 is CASSPPGRTSVTGELFF. The DNA of the CDR3 is TGTGCCAGCTCACCACCGGGCAGGACTAGCGTCACCGGGGAGCTGTTTTTT.

Worth noting for this clone: The same CDR3 is also encoded by other DNA sequences in this sample. The chain is built from TRBV28 and TRBJ2-7; D might be TRBD1 (6 bases). Per germline, CDR1 MDHEN and CDR2 SYDVKM. Trimming removed 2 bases from V and 4 bases from J, with 9 bases in between. The CDR3 extends over 13 amino acids. CDR3 residues: CASSLGQTYEQYF. In DNA form, the CDR3 reads TGTGCCAGCAGTTTAGGACAGACATACGAGCAGTACTTC.

The chain has TRBV2 and TRBJ2-7, with TRBD1 matching over 10 bases. V was clipped by 7 bases and J by 3 bases; unmatched bases: 9. CDR3 length: 15 residues. CDR1 and CDR2 from the germline V gene are SNHLY and FYNNEI. The CDR3 sequence is CASTDFGTGDYEQYF. CDR3 coding DNA: TGTGCCAGCACCGATTTCGGGACAGGGGACTACGAGCAGTACTTC.

The chain is built from TRBV11-2 and TRBJ2-7; TRBD1 might be the D (6 bases). The CDR3 has 15 residues. The ends were cut back, 5 bases at V and 4 bases at J, with 18 bases in the middle. Per germline, CDR1 SGHAT and CDR2 FQNNGV. As DNA, the CDR3 is TGTGCCAGCAGCCTCAGCCAGGGGTCGGGTTACGAGCAGTACTTC. This gives the protein CASSLSQGSGYEQYF.

V usage is TRBV6-5 and J usage is TRBJ1-1, with D possibly TRBD1 on 5 matching bases. CDR1 and CDR2 from the germline V gene are MNHEY and SVGAGI. The CDR3 runs 13 residues. Trimming left V 6 bases short and J 1 base short, with 9 bases between. The CDR3, as DNA: TGTGCCAGCAGCCGCGGGGGGAACACTGAAGCTTTCTTT. Translated, it gives CASSRGGNTEAFF.

This chain joins TRBV28 and TRBJ2-5; 7 positions agree with TRBD2. This CDR3 contains 14 residues. Germline loops: CDR1 MDHEN, CDR2 SYDVKM. V lost 2 bases, J lost 5 bases, and 5 bases stayed unmatched. CDR3 sequence reads: CASSLRNGGETQYF. CDR3 DNA: TGTGCCAGCAGTTTACGAAACGGGGGGGAGACCCAGTACTTC.

V and J are TRBV30 and TRBJ1-1; D unresolved. Germline assignment: CDR1 GTSNPN and CDR2 SVGIG (reference sequence). Trimming cost V 1 base and J 7 bases, with 13 bases left between them. CDR3 length equals 13 residues. CDR3 nucleotide sequence: TGTGCCTGGAGTGCCCGGAGTCGGTTTGAAGCTTTCTTT. Its protein product is CAWSARSRFEAFF.

The gene calls are TRBV4-2 and TRBJ2-1; 11 positions match TRBD2. V was pared by 3 bases and J by 7 bases, with 5 bases of the junction left unmatched. The CDR3 extends over 15 amino acids. The germline V gene has CDR1 LGHNA and CDR2 YNFKEQ. The CDR3 region is CASSQATSGINEQFF. In DNA form, the CDR3 reads TGTGCCAGCAGCCAGGCGACTAGCGGGATAAATGAGCAGTTCTTC.

This chain uses TRBV29-1 with TRBJ1-2; 7 bases map to TRBD1. Germline V CDR1 and CDR2: SQVTM, ANQGSEA. The CDR3 has 14 amino acids. Unmatched junction bases numbered 12, after V lost 3 bases and J lost 8 bases. The CDR3: CSVEFPDRAGGYTF. For the CDR3, the DNA is TGCAGCGTTGAGTTCCCAGACAGGGCGGGAGGCTACACCTTC.

This rearrangement joins TRBV19 to TRBJ2-3; no definite D call. This CDR3 contains 16 residues. The germline gives CDR1 LNHDA, CDR2 SQIVND (reference sequence). Trimming took 6 bases from V and 4 from J, leaving 20 bases between them. CDR3 in amino acids: CASREYGTGGADTQYF. The CDR3 nucleotides read TGTGCCAGTAGAGAATACGGCACTGGCGGCGCAGATACGCAGTATTTT.

V usage is TRBV6-5 and J usage is TRBJ1-5; TRBD1 agrees at 7 bases. CDR3 length: 14 amino acids. CDR1 is MNHEY, CDR2 SVGAGI, per germline. The trim removed 7 bases at V and 6 bases at J, leaving 9 bases unmatched. The CDR3 loop is CASTERQGSQPQHF. The CDR3 region has the DNA TGTGCCAGCACGGAGCGACAGGGCAGTCAGCCCCAGCATTTT.

In this sample, this clone turned up once. J is TRBJ1-4 and V is TRBV21-1; the table's TRBD1 call for D was not verified on the DNA. TRBV21-1 is assigned pseudogene status. The CDR3 runs to 17 residues. The CDR3 bases are TGTGCCAGCAACTTCCAAACAGGGGATGTAACTAATGAAAAACTGTTTTTT. Protein product: CASNFQTGDVTNEKLFF.

This rearrangement joins TRBV30 to TRBJ2-2; D is undetermined. The CDR3 sequence is 17 residues long. V dropped 0 bases and J dropped 3 bases, with 17 bases sitting between them. Germline loops: CDR1 GTSNPN, CDR2 SVGIG (reference sequence). CDR3 amino acids: CAWSVTRPYRDTGELFF. The CDR3 region has the DNA TGTGCCTGGAGTGTAACAAGACCTTACCGGGACACCGGGGAGCTGTTTTTT.

The V gene is TRBV7-2, the J gene TRBJ2-1; 8 nucleotides match TRBD2. Germline V lookup: CDR1 SGHTA, CDR2 FQGNSA. The J segment lost 4 bases and the V segment lost 3 bases, leaving 5 bases of the junction unmatched. This CDR3 is built from 15 residues. The CDR3 protein is CASSLKRGTYNEQFF. CDR3 DNA: TGTGCCAGCAGCTTGAAGCGGGGGACTTACAATGAGCAGTTCTTC.

The J gene is TRBJ2-7, the V gene TRBV28; tentatively, D is TRBD1 (6 bases). CDR1 is MDHEN and CDR2 is SYDVKM in the germline V gene. The CDR3 extends over 15 amino acids. V lost 2 bases, J lost 2 bases, and 13 bases lay in between. The CDR3 DNA follows: TGTGCCAGCAGTTTAGCCCAGGGGATCCCCTACGAGCAGTACTTC. It codes for CASSLAQGIPYEQYF. Full variable domain (outside the CDR3, taken from reference TRBV28 and TRBJ2-7): DVKVTQSSRYLVKRTGEKVFLECVQDMDHENMFWYRQDPGLGLRLIYFSYDVKMKEKGDIPEGYSVSREKKERFSLILESASTNQTSMYLCASSLAQGIPYEQYFGPGTRLTVT.